This T cell receptor beta chain was recorded in a study of CD8 T cells in Susac syndrome. In contrast to the negatively isolated CD8+ and CD4+ T cells, TEMRA cells were FACS-enriched. The CDR3 consists of 14 residues. Looked up from germline, CDR1 is LNHNV and CDR2 is YYDKDF (reference sequence). The germline V and J ends were trimmed by 0 bases and 6 bases, with 9 bases remaining between them. After extraction with the RNeasy kit, 0.5 to 1 ug of the RNA was reverse transcribed using random hexamers. MiXCR was run by TCRdb on the immunoSEQ multiplex PCR reads, yielding one entry per CDR3 protein. Of 250,000 to 350,000 distinct CDR3 sequences in the sample, around 90% were seen once.

This clonotype originated in a human donor with multiple sclerosis. The sample consisted of CD4+ T cells from PBMCs. The rearrangement links TRBV15 to TRBJ2-4, with TRBD1 as a possible D gene (5 bases). The CDR3 loop is CATSRDQGLNIQYF. The CDR3 bases are TGTGCCACCAGCAGAGATCAGGGTCTAAACATTCAGTACTTC.